A single sample is the source of the 4 T cell receptor beta chains below, sequenced in a study of cytomegalovirus exposure and HLA in healthy donors. Primers: 60 Vbeta forward and 13 Jbeta reverse. Profiling relied on immunoSEQ multiplex PCR, and the TCRdb table lists in-frame clones only, not all of them. The sample yields some 120,000 clones, around three quarters seen once. Material for sequencing was PBMCs. The receptors shown here come from a man aged 18 to 35 in good health and CMV-seronegative.

The V and J genes are TRBV5-1 and TRBJ2-3; 7 nucleotides match TRBD2. Germline CDR1 SGHRS, CDR2 YFSETQ. The junction had 9 bases not matched to a gene; V was cut back by 7 bases and J by 4 bases. There are 14 residues in the CDR3. The DNA of the CDR3 is TGCGCCAGCCTTGCTAGCGGACTCGCAGATACGCAGTATTTT. Residues: CASLASGLADTQYF.

V usage is TRBV12-5 and J usage is TRBJ2-6, with 7 positions matching TRBD1. V was clipped by 5 bases and J by 1 base; unmatched bases: 2. The CDR3 has 15 residues. Germline V gene data show CDR1 as LGHNT and CDR2 as FRNRAP. CDR3 sequence reads: CASGGDSSGANVLTF. The CDR3 DNA follows: TGTGCTAGTGGTGGGGACAGTTCTGGGGCCAACGTCCTGACTTTC.

Only a few counts were recorded for this clone. The V and J genes are TRBV7-9 and TRBJ1-2; D is uncertain. Trimming pared 5 bases from V and 8 bases from J, leaving 18 bases between. There are 14 residues in the CDR3. Germline V CDR1 and CDR2: SEHNR, FQNEAQ (reference sequence). The CDR3 DNA sequence: TGTGCCAGCAGCGGAGATCTGGCCGGGGAGGGCTACACCTTC. It codes for CASSGDLAGEGYTF.

The CDR3 spells CASSLGQGSEKLFF. DNA of the CDR3: TGTGCCAGCAGCTTGGGGCAGGGTAGCGAAAAACTGTTTTTT. The chain is built from TRBV5-8 and TRBJ1-4; TRBD1 is a possible D gene (5 bases). The germline CDR1 and CDR2 sequences are SGHTS and YDEGEE. Between the trimmed V and J ends, which lost 0 bases and 8 bases, there was a span of 11 bases. CDR3 length: 14 amino acids.